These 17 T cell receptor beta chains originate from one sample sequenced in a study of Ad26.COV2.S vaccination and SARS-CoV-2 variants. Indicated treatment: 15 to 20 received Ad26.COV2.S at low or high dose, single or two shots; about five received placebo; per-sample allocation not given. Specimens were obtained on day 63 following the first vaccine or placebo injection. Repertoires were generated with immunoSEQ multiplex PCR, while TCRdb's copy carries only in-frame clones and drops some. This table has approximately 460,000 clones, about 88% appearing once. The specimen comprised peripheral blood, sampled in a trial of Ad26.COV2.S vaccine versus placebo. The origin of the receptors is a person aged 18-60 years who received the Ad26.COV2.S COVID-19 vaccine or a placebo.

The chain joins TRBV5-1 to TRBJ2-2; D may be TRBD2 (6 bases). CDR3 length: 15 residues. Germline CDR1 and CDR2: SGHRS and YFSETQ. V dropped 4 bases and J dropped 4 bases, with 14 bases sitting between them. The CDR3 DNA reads TGCGCCAGCAGCCCCAGAGGGGACTCCACCGGGGAGCTGTTTTTT. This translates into CASSPRGDSTGELFF.

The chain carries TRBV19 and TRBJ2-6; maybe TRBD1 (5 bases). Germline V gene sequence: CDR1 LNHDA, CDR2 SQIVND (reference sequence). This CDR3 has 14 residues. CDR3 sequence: CATSQGAGANVLTF. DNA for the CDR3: TGTGCAACCTCACAAGGGGCTGGGGCCAACGTCCTGACTTTC. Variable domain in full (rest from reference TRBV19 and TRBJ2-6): DGGITQSPKYLFRKEGQNVTLSCEQNLNHDAMYWYRQDPGQGLRLIYYSQIVNDFQKGDIAEGYSVSREKKESFPLTVTSAQKNPTAFYLCATSQGAGANVLTFGAGSRLTVL.

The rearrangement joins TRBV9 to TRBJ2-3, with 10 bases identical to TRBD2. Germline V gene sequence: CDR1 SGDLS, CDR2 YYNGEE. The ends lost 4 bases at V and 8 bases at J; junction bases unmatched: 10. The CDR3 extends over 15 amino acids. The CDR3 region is CASSPPLAGVGTQYF. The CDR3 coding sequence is TGTGCCAGCAGCCCCCCCCTAGCGGGAGTTGGTACGCAGTATTTT.

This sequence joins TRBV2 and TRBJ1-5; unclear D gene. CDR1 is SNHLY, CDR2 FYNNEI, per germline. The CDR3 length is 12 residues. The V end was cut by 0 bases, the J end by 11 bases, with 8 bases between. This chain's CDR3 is CASSEAAYSQHF. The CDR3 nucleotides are TGTGCCAGCAGTGAAGCTGCCTACTCCCAGCATTTT.

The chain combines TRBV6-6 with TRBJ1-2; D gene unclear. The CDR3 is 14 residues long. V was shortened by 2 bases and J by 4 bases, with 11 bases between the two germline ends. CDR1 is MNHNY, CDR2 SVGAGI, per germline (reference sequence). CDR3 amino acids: CASSYEGGVYGYTF. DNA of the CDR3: TGTGCCAGCAGTTACGAGGGCGGAGTCTATGGCTACACCTTC.

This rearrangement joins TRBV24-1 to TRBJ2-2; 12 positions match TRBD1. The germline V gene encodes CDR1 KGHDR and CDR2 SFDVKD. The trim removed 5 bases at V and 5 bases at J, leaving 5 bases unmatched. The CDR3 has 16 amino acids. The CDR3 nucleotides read TGTGCCACCAGTGTAGGGACAGGGGGCTGGACCGGGGAGCTGTTTTTT. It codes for CATSVGTGGWTGELFF.

The CDR3 protein is CASSYLAGVPNEQFF. As DNA, the CDR3 is TGTGCCAGCAGCTACTTAGCGGGAGTACCCAATGAGCAGTTCTTC. The J gene is TRBJ2-1, the V gene TRBV11-2, with 9 bases that match TRBD2. Germline V CDR1 and CDR2: SGHAT, FQNNGV. The CDR3 contains 15 residues. J gave up 6 bases and V 4 bases, and 7 bases lay outside the gene matches.

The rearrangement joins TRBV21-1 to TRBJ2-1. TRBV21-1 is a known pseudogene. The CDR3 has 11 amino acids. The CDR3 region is CASRPYNEQFF. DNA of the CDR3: TGTGCCAGCAGGCCGTACAATGAGCAGTTCTTC.

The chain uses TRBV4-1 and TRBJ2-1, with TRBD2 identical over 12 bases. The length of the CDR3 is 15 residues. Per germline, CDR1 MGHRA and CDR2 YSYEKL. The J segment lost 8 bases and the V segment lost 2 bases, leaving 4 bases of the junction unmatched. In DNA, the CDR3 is TGCGCCAGCAGCCAACTAGCGGGGGGGATCCATGAGCAGTTCTTC. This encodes CASSQLAGGIHEQFF.

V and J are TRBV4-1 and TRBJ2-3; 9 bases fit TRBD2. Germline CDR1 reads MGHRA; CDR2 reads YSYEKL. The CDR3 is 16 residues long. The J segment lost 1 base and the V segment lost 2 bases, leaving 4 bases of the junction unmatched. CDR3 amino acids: CASSQMKRGGTDTQYF. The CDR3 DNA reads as TGCGCCAGCAGCCAAATGAAGCGGGGGGGCACAGATACGCAGTATTTT.

The chain's CDR3 is CASSGPAQAEPYGYTF. The CDR3 region has the DNA TGTGCCAGCTCCGGCCCCGCACAGGCTGAACCCTATGGCTACACCTTC. The chain links TRBV18 to TRBJ1-2; D may be TRBD1 (5 bases). Germline values: CDR1 KGHSH, CDR2 LQKENI. The CDR3 spans 16 residues. The germline V and J ends were trimmed by 6 bases and 4 bases, with 21 bases remaining between them.

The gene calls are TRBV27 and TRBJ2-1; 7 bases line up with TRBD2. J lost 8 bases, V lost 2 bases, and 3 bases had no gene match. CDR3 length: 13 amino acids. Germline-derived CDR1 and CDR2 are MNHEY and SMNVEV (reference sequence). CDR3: CASSLRLAYEQFF. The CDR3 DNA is TGTGCCAGCAGTTTAAGACTAGCATATGAGCAGTTCTTC.

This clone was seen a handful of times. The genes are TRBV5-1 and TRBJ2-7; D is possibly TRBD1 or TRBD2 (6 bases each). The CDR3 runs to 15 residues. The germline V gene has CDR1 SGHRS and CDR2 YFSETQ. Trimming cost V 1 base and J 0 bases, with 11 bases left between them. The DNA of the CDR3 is TGCGCCAGCAGCTTGAAACAGGGAGGCTCCTACGAGCAGTACTTC. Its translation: CASSLKQGGSYEQYF. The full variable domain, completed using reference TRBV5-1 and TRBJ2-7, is KAGVTQTPRYLIKTRGQQVTLSCSPISGHRSVSWYQQTPGQGLQFLFEYFSETQRNKGNFPGRFSGRQFSNSRSEMNVSTLELGDSALYLCASSLKQGGSYEQYFGPGTRLTVT.

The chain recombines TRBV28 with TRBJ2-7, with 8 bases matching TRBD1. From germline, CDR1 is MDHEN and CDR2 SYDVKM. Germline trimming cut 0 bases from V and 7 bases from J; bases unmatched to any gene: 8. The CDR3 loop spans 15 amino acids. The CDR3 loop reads CASSLWSGGMREQYF. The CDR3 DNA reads TGTGCCAGCAGTTTATGGTCAGGGGGCATGAGGGAGCAGTACTTC.

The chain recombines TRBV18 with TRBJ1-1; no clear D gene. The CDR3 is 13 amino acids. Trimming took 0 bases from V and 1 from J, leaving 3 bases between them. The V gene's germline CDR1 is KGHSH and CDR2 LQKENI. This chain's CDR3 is CASSPPANTEAFF. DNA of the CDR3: TGTGCCAGCTCACCACCAGCGAACACTGAAGCTTTCTTT.

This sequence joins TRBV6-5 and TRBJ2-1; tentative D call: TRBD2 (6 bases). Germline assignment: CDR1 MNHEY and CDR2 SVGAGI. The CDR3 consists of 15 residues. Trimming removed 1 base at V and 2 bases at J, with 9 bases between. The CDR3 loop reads CASSYLAETYNEQFF. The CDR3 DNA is TGTGCCAGCAGTTACTTAGCGGAGACCTACAATGAGCAGTTCTTC.

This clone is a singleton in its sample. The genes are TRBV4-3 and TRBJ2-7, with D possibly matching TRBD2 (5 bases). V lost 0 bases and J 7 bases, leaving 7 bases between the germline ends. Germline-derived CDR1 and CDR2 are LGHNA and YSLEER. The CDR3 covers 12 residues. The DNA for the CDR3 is TGCGCCAGCAGCCAAGACTCGGGGGAGCAGTACTTC. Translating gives CASSQDSGEQYF.